What follows describes a single TCR beta chain. The antigen is unknown. V was shortened by 5 bases and J by 1 base, with 14 bases between the two germline ends. The CDR3 spans 15 residues. CDR1 and CDR2 from the germline V gene are SGHAT and FQDESV (reference sequence). This sample stems from a study of cytomegalovirus exposure and HLA in healthy donors. Study information: Sequencing of some 190 million T cells in an earlier analysis found around 100 million unique TCR beta sequences.

Every donor was a healthy person donating bone marrow. Study-wide results and caveats: Per a later analysis, about 17,000 TCR beta sequences showed association with HLA alleles at 0.05 false discovery rate.

The PCR ran on 60 Vbeta and 13 Jbeta primers. Clones were read by immunoSEQ multiplex PCR, and TCRdb kept only the in-frame ones, dropping some. The sample yields 130,000 to 150,000 clones, 84% seen once. The specimen sequenced was PBMCs. This clonotype was obtained from a boy aged 2 to 10 in good health and CMV-seronegative. The chain recombines TRBV11-1 with TRBJ1-1; D is possibly TRBD1 (6 bases). The CDR3 region is CASSTTPTGNTEAFF. The CDR3 DNA reads as TGTGCCAGCAGCACAACCCCGACAGGGAACACTGAAGCTTTCTTT.